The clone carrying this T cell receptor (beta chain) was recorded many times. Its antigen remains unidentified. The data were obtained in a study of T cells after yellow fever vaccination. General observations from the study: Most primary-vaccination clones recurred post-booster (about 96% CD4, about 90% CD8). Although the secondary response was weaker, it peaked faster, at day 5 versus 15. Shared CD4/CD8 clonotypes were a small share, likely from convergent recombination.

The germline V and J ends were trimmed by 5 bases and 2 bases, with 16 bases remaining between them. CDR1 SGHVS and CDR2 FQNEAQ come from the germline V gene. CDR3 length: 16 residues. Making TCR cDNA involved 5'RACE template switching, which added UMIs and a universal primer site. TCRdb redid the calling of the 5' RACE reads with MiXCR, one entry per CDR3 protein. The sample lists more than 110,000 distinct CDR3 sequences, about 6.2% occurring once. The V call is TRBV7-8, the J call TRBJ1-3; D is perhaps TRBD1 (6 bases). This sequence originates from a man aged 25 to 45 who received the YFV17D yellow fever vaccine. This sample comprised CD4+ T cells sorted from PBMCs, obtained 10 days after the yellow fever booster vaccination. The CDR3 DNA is TGTGCCAGCAGCACGATTACAGGGTCGGCTGGAAACACCATATATTTT. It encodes CASSTITGSAGNTIYF.